Below, 24 T cell receptor beta chains from the same sample are listed, as sequenced in a study of T cells after yellow fever vaccination. TCRdb re-derived calls from the 5' RACE reads in MiXCR, one entry per CDR3 protein. The data hold more than 95,000 distinct CDR3 sequences, with 6.5% to 8% observed a single time. The sample was CD4+ T cells sorted from PBMCs, taken 10 to 11 days after the first yellow fever vaccination. These TCRs come from a man aged 18 to 30 who received the YFV17D yellow fever vaccine.

This clonotype was detected many times. The chain employs TRBV12-3 or TRBV12-4 and TRBJ1-1; D is unclear. Trimming cost V 2 bases and J 1 base, with 8 bases left between them. The CDR3 is 14 amino acids. In DNA, the CDR3 is TGTGCCAGCAGTTTACAGACGACGAACACTGAAGCTTTCTTT. Translating gives CASSLQTTNTEAFF.

This clonotype has ten or more counts. This rearrangement joins TRBV6-4 to TRBJ1-2; a possible D gene is TRBD1 (6 bases). This CDR3 has 15 amino acids. Trimming left V 4 bases short and J 6 bases short, with 18 bases between. Looked up from germline, CDR1 is MRHNA and CDR2 is SNTAGT. In nucleotides, the CDR3 is TGTGCCAGCAGTGGCGTAAGGGACAAAGAGGATGGCTACACCTTC. Amino acids: CASSGVRDKEDGYTF.

At least ten counts were recorded for this clonotype. The V call is TRBV6-2 or TRBV6-3, the J call TRBJ2-1; a weak D match, TRBD1 (5 bases). Germline V gene lookup returns CDR1 MNHEY and CDR2 SVGEGT. Trimming cost V 2 bases and J 5 bases, with 7 bases left between them. The CDR3 loop spans 13 amino acids. Here the CDR3 reads CASSYGAHNEQFF. CDR3 nucleotide sequence: TGTGCCAGCAGTTACGGGGCTCACAATGAGCAGTTCTTC.

This clonotype was seen repeatedly, ten times or more. The CDR3 DNA reads as TGTGCCAGCAGCTCCCCGCCTCCGGGACTAAAGAACACCGGGGAGCTGTTTTTT. Translating it yields CASSSPPPGLKNTGELFF. This chain connects TRBV11-1 to TRBJ2-2; TRBD2 matches at 7 bases. This CDR3 is built from 18 residues. Germline-derived CDR1 and CDR2 are SGHAT and FQDESV (reference sequence). Trimming took 4 bases from V and 1 from J; bases not matched to a gene: 12.

This clonotype was detected ten times or more. The chain couples TRBV6-6 to TRBJ2-1; D gene uncertain. Germline-derived CDR1 and CDR2 are MNHNY and SVGAGI (reference sequence). V was trimmed by 2 bases and J by 6 bases, leaving 5 bases between them. This CDR3 is built from 12 residues. The DNA of the CDR3 is TGTGCCAGCAGTTACCAGACCAATGAGCAGTTCTTC. Its protein product is CASSYQTNEQFF.

This clonotype came up many times. The rearrangement links TRBV12-3 or TRBV12-4 to TRBJ1-1; a possible D gene is TRBD1 (5 bases). The CDR3 spans 13 residues. Trimming left V 6 bases short and J 8 bases short, with 16 bases between. DNA for the CDR3: TGTGCCAGCAGGCTTGACTCGGAGGGGGAAGCTTTCTTT. Translation gives CASRLDSEGEAFF.

The chain recombines TRBV5-4 with TRBJ2-1; 7 bases match TRBD1. J was trimmed by 8 bases and V by 5 bases; bases with no gene match: 10. Germline assignment: CDR1 SGHNT and CDR2 YYREEE (reference sequence). This CDR3 has 14 amino acids. The CDR3 nucleotides read TGTGCCAGCAGTTTCTCAGGGGGTACCGATGAGCAGTTCTTC. This encodes CASSFSGGTDEQFF. Based on the CDR3 plus reference TRBV5-4 and TRBJ2-1, the full variable domain is ETGVTQSPTHLIKTRGQQVTLRCSSQSGHNTVSWYQQALGQGPQFIFQYYREEENGRGNFPPRFSGLQFPNYSSELNVNALELDDSALYLCASSFSGGTDEQFFGPGTRLTVL.

This clonotype appeared many times. The chain is built from TRBV5-6 and TRBJ1-5; no definite D call. Trimming removed 2 bases from V and 2 bases from J, with 8 bases in between. This CDR3 comprises 14 residues. Germline values: CDR1 SGHDT, CDR2 YYEEEE. CDR3 amino acids: CASSFRDGNQPQHF. The CDR3 DNA reads TGTGCCAGCAGCTTCCGGGATGGCAATCAGCCCCAGCATTTT.

In its sample, this clonotype was seen many times. This rearrangement joins TRBV6-6 to TRBJ2-1, with D possibly called TRBD1 or TRBD2 (6 bases each). Trimming cost V 8 bases and J 3 bases, with 11 bases left between them. CDR1 and CDR2 from the germline V gene are MNHNY and SVGAGI (reference sequence). This CDR3 has 13 amino acids. CDR3: CASLQGGYNEQFF. CDR3 DNA sequence: TGTGCCAGCCTACAGGGAGGCTACAATGAGCAGTTCTTC.

In this sample, this clonotype turned up many times. The chain uses TRBV5-4 and TRBJ2-5; D uncertain. V gave up 5 bases and J gave up 5 bases, with 13 bases separating them. The germline gives CDR1 SGHNT, CDR2 YYREEE (reference sequence). CDR3 length: 13 residues. The CDR3: CASSNDKSETQYF. Here the CDR3 DNA reads TGTGCCAGCAGTAATGACAAATCGGAGACCCAGTACTTC.

This clonotype was detected many times. The chain links TRBV4-1 to TRBJ2-3; the match to TRBD2 covers 13 bases. The trim removed 0 bases at V and 1 base at J, leaving 7 bases unmatched. Germline assignment: CDR1 MGHRA and CDR2 YSYEKL. The CDR3 contains 19 residues. The CDR3: CASSQESRGTSGGTDTQYF. CDR3 DNA: TGCGCCAGCAGCCAAGAAAGTCGGGGGACTAGCGGGGGCACAGATACGCAGTATTTT.

This clonotype was seen at least ten times. V is TRBV6-2 or TRBV6-3 and J is TRBJ2-1; the match to TRBD2 covers 8 bases. The J segment lost 0 bases and the V segment lost 0 bases, leaving 4 bases of the junction unmatched. The V gene's germline CDR1 is MNHEY and CDR2 SVGEGT. This CDR3 contains 17 residues. The CDR3 bases are TGTGCCAGCAGTTACTCAAGCGGGGGTTTCTCCTACAATGAGCAGTTCTTC. As protein: CASSYSSGGFSYNEQFF.

This clonotype was detected many times. The chain joins TRBV5-4 to TRBJ2-2; 8 nucleotides agree with TRBD1. CDR1 and CDR2 (germline): SGHNT, YYREEE (reference sequence). This CDR3 region has 13 residues. Trimming took 5 bases from V and 5 from J; bases not matched to a gene: 2. The CDR3 spells CASSQGATGELFF. CDR3 bases: TGTGCCAGCAGTCAGGGGGCAACCGGGGAGCTGTTTTTT.

This clonotype was recorded many times. The chain is built from TRBV7-8 and TRBJ2-2, with no clear D. V lost 5 bases to trimming and J lost 6 bases, with 7 bases between them. Germline values: CDR1 SGHVS, CDR2 FQNEAQ. CDR3 size: 12 residues. The CDR3 loop reads CASSPGAGELFF. CDR3 nucleotides: TGTGCCAGCAGCCCGGGCGCCGGGGAGCTGTTTTTT. The full variable domain, in which reference TRBV7-8 and TRBJ2-2 provide the parts outside the CDR3, is GAGVSQSPRYKVAKRGQDVALRCDPISGHVSLFWYQQALGQGPEFLTYFQNEAQLDKSGLPSDRFFAERPEGSVSTLKIQRTQQEDSAVYLCASSPGAGELFFGEGSRLTVL.

In its sample, this clonotype was seen many times. The CDR3 protein is CASRKEGDTQYF. In DNA, the CDR3 is TGTGCCAGCAGGAAAGAGGGAGATACGCAGTATTTT. The chain recombines TRBV7-9 with TRBJ2-3, with D possibly matching TRBD2 (5 bases). The CDR3 is 12 amino acids. Trimming shortened V by 6 bases and J by 5 bases, and 9 bases separated the two germline ends. Germline CDR1 reads SEHNR; CDR2 reads FQNEAQ (reference sequence).

This sequence joins TRBV4-1 and TRBJ1-3, with D uncertain. CDR1 is MGHRA, CDR2 YSYEKL, per germline. Trimming shortened V by 0 bases and J by 0 bases, and 15 bases separated the two germline ends. The CDR3 is made up of 18 amino acids. CDR3 residues: CASSQDRRTHSSGNTIYF. For the CDR3, the DNA is TGCGCCAGCAGCCAAGATAGGAGGACGCATAGCTCTGGAAACACCATATATTTT.

This clonotype was seen a handful of times. V and J are TRBV6-1 and TRBJ2-6; D perhaps matches TRBD2 (5 bases). CDR1 and CDR2 (germline): MNHNS, SASEGT. V lost 7 bases to trimming and J lost 0 bases, with 13 bases between them. The CDR3 length is 16 residues. The CDR3 spells CASIGRGNSGANVLTF. In DNA, the CDR3 is TGTGCCAGCATTGGCCGGGGAAACTCTGGGGCCAACGTCCTGACTTTC.

This sequence joins TRBV7-2 and TRBJ2-5, with 8 positions matching TRBD2. The CDR3 runs 15 residues. With V trimmed by 4 bases and J by 4 bases, 8 bases remained unmatched. CDR1 SGHTA and CDR2 FQGNSA come from the germline V gene. CDR3 coding DNA: TGTGCCAGCAGCTCCCATGCGGGGGGCCCAGAGACCCAGTACTTC. Protein product: CASSSHAGGPETQYF.

This clonotype showed up many times. This chain connects TRBV5-4 to TRBJ2-3; perhaps TRBD2 as D (7 bases). CDR1 is SGHNT and CDR2 is YYREEE in the germline V gene (reference sequence). Between the trimmed V and J ends, which lost 4 bases and 6 bases, there was a span of 18 bases. CDR3 length equals 15 residues. The CDR3: CASSGGGDLSDTQYF. The CDR3 DNA reads TGTGCCAGCAGCGGAGGGGGGGACTTATCCGATACGCAGTATTTT.

This clonotype was counted many times. The CDR3 coding sequence is TGTGCCAGCAGTCCGGGGACTAGCGGGTTCTACTCCTACGAGCAGTACTTC. Protein: CASSPGTSGFYSYEQYF. The genes are TRBV12-3 or TRBV12-4 and TRBJ2-7; TRBD2 aligns across 12 bases. J lost 0 bases, V lost 5 bases, and 8 bases had no gene match. The CDR3 is 17 residues long.

This sequence joins TRBV30 and TRBJ1-5; 8 nucleotides line up with TRBD1. The junction had 18 bases not matched to a gene; V was cut back by 4 bases and J by 4 bases. Per the germline V gene, CDR1 is GTSNPN and CDR2 is SVGIG (reference sequence). There are 18 residues in the CDR3. The CDR3 loop reads CAWMLWDRPPRWNQPQHF. DNA of the CDR3: TGTGCCTGGATGCTCTGGGACAGGCCCCCCCGATGGAATCAGCCCCAGCATTTT.

This clonotype appeared a few times. The chain employs TRBV19 and TRBJ2-7; D not resolved. Germline CDR1 LNHDA, CDR2 SQIVND (reference sequence). Trimming took 9 bases from V and 0 from J, leaving 15 bases between them. CDR3 length: 14 amino acids. CDR3 sequence reads: CASSAPDSSYEQYF. The CDR3 nucleotides are TGTGCCAGCTCCGCCCCGGATAGCTCCTACGAGCAGTACTTC.

The sample holds many counts of this clonotype. The rearrangement joins TRBV10-3 to TRBJ2-1; D gene unclear. V was clipped by 4 bases and J by 7 bases, with 17 bases between them. This CDR3 contains 15 residues. In germline, CDR1 is ENHRY, CDR2 SYGVKD. CDR3 nucleotide sequence: TGTGCCATCAGTGTCGCGGCAGGCGATAGGAATGAGCAGTTCTTC. It codes for CAISVAAGDRNEQFF.

This clonotype was detected ten times or more. The J gene is TRBJ1-4, the V gene TRBV12-3 or TRBV12-4; tentative D call: TRBD1 (6 bases). The CDR3 contains 13 residues. Deletions cut 4 bases from V and 7 bases from J, with 10 bases between. CDR3 DNA: TGTGCCAGCAGTTCGGGGACATTTGAAAAACTGTTTTTT. Translated, it gives CASSSGTFEKLFF.